A single T cell receptor (beta chain) is shown here with its context. CDR1 is SGHVT, CDR2 SQSDAQ, per germline. CDR3 size: 15 residues. With V trimmed by 4 bases and J by 6 bases, 12 bases remained unmatched. Via MiXCR, TCRdb re-called the 5' RACE reads, giving one row per CDR3 protein. The repertoire consists of about 530,000 distinct CDR3 sequences, with about a fifth occurring once and the leading ten covering approximately 0.52%. The entry originates in a study of identical twins. These data were also reused for a study on yellow fever vaccine responses in identical twins.

This clonotype was sampled from a woman aged 18-29 years in good health. The sample taken for sequencing was CD4+ T cells sorted from blood. This chain connects TRBV7-4 to TRBJ2-7; the match to TRBD2 covers 7 bases. CDR3 region: CASSWDSPSGGEQYF. CDR3 nucleotides: TGTGCCAGCAGCTGGGACTCCCCCTCGGGAGGCGAGCAGTACTTC.